This T cell receptor (beta chain) was identified during a study of blood T cell repertoires in COVID-19. V was pared by 1 base and J by 1 base, with 4 bases between. CDR3 length: 13 residues. Germline V gene sequence: CDR1 LNHDA, CDR2 SQIVND (reference sequence). Authors' data handling: For nucleated cells, counts were estimated from reference gene primer amplification. TCRdb's table, derived via immunoSEQ multiplex PCR, lists solely in-frame clones and lacks some. V and J calls and clone size are given by that table; D and trimming were obtained from the DNA. This repertoire shows fewer than 65,000 clones, more than 90% found once; its top ten account for approximately 4%.

The sequenced material came from peripheral blood. The sequence came from a human donor in a cohort sampled during active COVID-19. The chain joins TRBV19 to TRBJ1-1; no reliable D call. The CDR3 DNA reads as TGTGCCAGTAGTATAGTACAGAACACTGAAGCTTTCTTT. It codes for CASSIVQNTEAFF.